A single sample is the source of the 30 T cell receptor beta chains below, sequenced in a study of blood T cell repertoires in COVID-19. Clones were sequenced by immunoSEQ multiplex PCR, and TCRdb holds only the in-frame ones, with some missing. The sample includes roughly 250,000 clones, roughly 90% of them seen just once. Sequencing used peripheral blood. The receptors were gathered from a woman in her twenties or thirties with acute or convalescent COVID-19.

The rearrangement uses TRBV18 and TRBJ2-1; 9 nucleotides agree with TRBD2. This CDR3 comprises 15 residues. From germline, CDR1 is KGHSH and CDR2 LQKENI. V shed 4 bases and J 8 bases; nucleotides not matched to a gene: 9. The CDR3 sequence: CASSRGSGSVYEQFF. In DNA, the CDR3 is TGTGCCAGCTCACGCGGTAGCGGGAGTGTGTATGAGCAGTTCTTC. Combining the CDR3 with reference TRBV18 and TRBJ2-1 gives the whole variable domain NAGVMQNPRHLVRRRGQEARLRCSPMKGHSHVYWYRQLPEEGLKFMVYLQKENIIDESGMPKERFSAEFPKEGPSILRIQQVVRGDSAAYFCASSRGSGSVYEQFFGPGTRLTVL.

The rearrangement joins TRBV15 to TRBJ1-2, with D possibly matching TRBD1 (5 bases). Germline loops: CDR1 LNHNV, CDR2 YYDKDF (reference sequence). CDR3 size: 16 residues. The V and J ends lost 1 base and 8 bases respectively, with 20 bases between them. DNA for the CDR3: TGTGCCACCAGCAGAGCAGGGCAGGCGGGGGGAACGGGCTACACCTTC. It specifies CATSRAGQAGGTGYTF.

The genes are TRBV24-1 and TRBJ2-2, with TRBD1 identical over 9 bases. The CDR3 loop spans 15 amino acids. Trimming removed 3 bases from V and 7 bases from J; junction bases left unmatched: 5. Germline assignment: CDR1 KGHDR and CDR2 SFDVKD. CDR3 coding DNA: TGTGCCACCAGTGATCCGGGACAGGGTATCGGGGAGCTGTTTTTT. Its translation is CATSDPGQGIGELFF.

This clone was seen once. CDR3 region: CASSRGGNVRYSNQPQHF. In nucleotides, the CDR3 is TGTGCCAGCAGTCGCGGGGGGAATGTGAGATATAGCAATCAGCCCCAGCATTTT. The genes are TRBV6-2 or TRBV6-3 and TRBJ1-5, with D perhaps TRBD1 (5 bases). The ends were cut back, 5 bases at V and 0 bases at J, with 20 bases in the middle. Germline values: CDR1 MNHEY, CDR2 SVGEGT. The CDR3 totals 18 residues.

The V call is TRBV10-2, the J call TRBJ1-5; D uncertain. Germline V CDR1 and CDR2: WSHSY, SAAADI. V lost 4 bases and J lost 8, with 9 bases in between. The CDR3 consists of 12 residues. The CDR3 here is CASSVRMEPQHF. The CDR3 DNA is TGCGCCAGCAGTGTGAGGATGGAGCCCCAGCATTTT.

The gene calls are TRBV5-4 and TRBJ2-2, with TRBD1 as a possible D gene (5 bases). The length of the CDR3 is 14 residues. Looked up from germline, CDR1 is SGHNT and CDR2 is YYREEE (reference sequence). V dropped 0 bases and J dropped 6 bases, with 9 bases sitting between them. This CDR3 reads CASSLAGRAGELFF. In DNA form, the CDR3 reads TGTGCCAGCAGCTTGGCTGGCAGGGCCGGGGAGCTGTTTTTT.

The chain carries TRBV6-5 and TRBJ2-1, with D maybe TRBD2 (6 bases). V was pared by 2 bases and J by 5 bases, with 13 bases between. The CDR3 loop spans 15 amino acids. Germline CDR1 MNHEY, CDR2 SVGAGI. This chain's CDR3 is CASSYAGLFNNEQFF. The DNA for the CDR3 is TGTGCCAGCAGTTACGCGGGACTCTTTAACAATGAGCAGTTCTTC.

The V and J genes are TRBV5-6 and TRBJ2-3; D is possibly TRBD1 (6 bases). V lost 0 bases to trimming and J lost 2 bases, with 10 bases between them. CDR1 and CDR2 (germline): SGHDT, YYEEEE. This CDR3 has 15 amino acids. Here the CDR3 reads CASSLDQGITDTQYF. CDR3 nucleotides: TGTGCCAGCAGCTTGGATCAGGGGATCACAGATACGCAGTATTTT.

The chain couples TRBV18 to TRBJ2-7, with D perhaps TRBD1 (6 bases). The CDR3 runs to 14 residues. From germline, CDR1 is KGHSH and CDR2 LQKENI. Trimming left V 9 bases short and J 2 bases short, with 17 bases between. The CDR3 loop is CASYLPDRPYEQYF. The CDR3 DNA sequence: TGTGCCAGTTACCTACCCGACAGGCCCTACGAGCAGTACTTC.

The chain employs TRBV6-6 and TRBJ1-5, with a tentative D call TRBD1 (6 bases). The CDR3 is made up of 15 amino acids. CDR1 and CDR2 from the germline V gene are MNHNY and SVGAGI (reference sequence). The germline V and J ends were trimmed by 1 base and 2 bases, with 9 bases remaining between them. The CDR3 here is CASSYFRQGNQPQHF. DNA of the CDR3: TGTGCCAGCAGTTACTTCAGACAGGGCAATCAGCCCCAGCATTTT.

V is TRBV6-2 or TRBV6-3 and J is TRBJ2-1; TRBD1 might be the D (6 bases). CDR3 length: 14 amino acids. CDR1 is MNHEY and CDR2 is SVGEGT in the germline V gene. The V gene lost 8 bases and the J gene lost 2 bases, with 13 bases spanning the gap. The CDR3 spells CASRSQGAYNEQFF. CDR3 coding DNA: TGTGCCAGCCGTTCACAGGGCGCCTACAATGAGCAGTTCTTC.

The genes are TRBV24-1 and TRBJ1-3, with no clear D. CDR1 is KGHDR, CDR2 SFDVKD, per germline. Trimming left V 5 bases short and J 1 base short, with 8 bases between. The CDR3 is 14 residues long. CDR3 loop: CATSGGGSGNTIYF. The CDR3 nucleotides are TGTGCCACCAGTGGCGGAGGATCTGGAAACACCATATATTTT.

V usage is TRBV6-6 and J usage is TRBJ1-5, with D tentatively TRBD1 (6 bases). CDR3 size: 13 residues. Germline loops: CDR1 MNHNY, CDR2 SVGAGI (reference sequence). The germline V and J ends were trimmed by 6 bases and 7 bases, with 13 bases remaining between them. CDR3 protein: CASSTTGGQPQHF. CDR3 nucleotide sequence: TGTGCCAGCAGCACGACAGGAGGCCAGCCCCAGCATTTT.

V usage is TRBV4-1 and J usage is TRBJ2-3; TRBD2 matches 9 bases. The CDR3 has 14 amino acids. V lost 4 bases and J lost 1; bases outside the gene matches: 0. Germline CDR1 MGHRA, CDR2 YSYEKL. Here the CDR3 DNA reads TGCGCCAGCAGCCTAGCGGGGGGCACAGATACGCAGTATTTT. This encodes CASSLAGGTDTQYF.

V gene TRBV5-5 combines with J gene TRBJ1-1; 10 bases are shared with TRBD1. The germline gives CDR1 SGHKS, CDR2 YYEKEE (reference sequence). The CDR3 is 14 amino acids. The junction had 5 bases not matched to a gene; V was cut back by 4 bases and J by 5 bases. The CDR3 loop is CASSPDRGWTEAFF. In DNA, the CDR3 is TGTGCCAGCAGCCCGGACAGGGGGTGGACTGAAGCTTTCTTT.

This clone was detected once. The rearrangement uses TRBV7-2 and TRBJ2-7; TRBD2 is a possible D gene (6 bases). Trimming pared 4 bases from V and 0 bases from J, leaving 13 bases between. Germline V gene sequence: CDR1 SGHTA, CDR2 FQGNSA. The CDR3 has 15 amino acids. The CDR3 bases are TGTGCCAGCAGCTCAGGACCACTAGCCTCCTACGAGCAGTACTTC. The encoded protein is CASSSGPLASYEQYF.

CDR3 loop: CSVEDSAPDEQFF. Written as DNA, the CDR3 is TGCAGCGTTGAGGACTCCGCTCCAGATGAGCAGTTCTTC. The chain carries TRBV29-1 and TRBJ2-1; D perhaps matches TRBD2 (5 bases). There are 13 residues in the CDR3. CDR1 is SQVTM, CDR2 ANQGSEA, per germline. With 3 bases removed from V and 8 bases from J, the gap between germline ends came to 14 bases.

This clone was detected only a few times. The chain couples TRBV3-1 (or the pseudogene TRBV3-2) to TRBJ2-7, with TRBD2 matching over 8 bases. The CDR3 loop spans 15 amino acids. V gave up 0 bases and J gave up 8 bases; unmatched junction bases: 9. The V gene's germline CDR1 is LGHDT and CDR2 YNNKEL (reference sequence). This chain's CDR3 is CASSQDFGGGLQQYF. The CDR3 coding sequence is TGTGCCAGCAGCCAAGATTTCGGGGGGGGACTTCAGCAGTACTTC.

This sequence joins TRBV29-1 and TRBJ1-2; D uncertain. V shed 4 bases and J shed 6 bases, with 15 bases lying between them. CDR3 length: 13 residues. CDR1 and CDR2 from the germline V gene are SQVTM and ANQGSEA. The CDR3 sequence is CSVGLGLQDGYTF. CDR3 DNA sequence: TGCAGCGTTGGTTTGGGCCTCCAAGATGGCTACACCTTC.

This clone has more than one count but fewer than ten. As DNA, the CDR3 is TGTGCCAGCAGCTTCGACAGAAGGAACACTGAAGCTTTCTTT. Translated, it gives CASSFDRRNTEAFF. The J gene is TRBJ1-1, the V gene TRBV7-9; a weak D match, TRBD1 (5 bases). Trimming stripped 3 bases from V and 1 base from J, with 9 bases between. The CDR3 covers 14 residues. The germline gives CDR1 SEHNR, CDR2 FQNEAQ (reference sequence). Using reference TRBV7-9 and TRBJ1-1 for the parts outside the CDR3, the full variable domain is DTGVSQNPRHKITKRGQNVTFRCDPISEHNRLYWYRQTLGQGPEFLTYFQNEAQLEKSRLLSDRFSAERPKGSFSTLEIQRTEQGDSAMYLCASSFDRRNTEAFFGQGTRLTVV.

The V call is TRBV2, the J call TRBJ2-2; 9 nucleotides match TRBD1. CDR3 length equals 18 residues. Germline V CDR1 and CDR2: SNHLY, FYNNEI. J lost 1 base, V lost 4 bases, and 10 bases had no gene match. The CDR3 coding sequence is TGTGCCAGCAGTGTAGTCCTAGTGGGACAGGGGAACACCGGGGAGCTGTTTTTT. Protein product: CASSVVLVGQGNTGELFF.

J is TRBJ2-7 and V is TRBV19; TRBD1 matches 8 bases. The CDR3 contains 14 residues. Trimming took 0 bases from V and 4 from J; bases not matched to a gene: 2. From germline, CDR1 is LNHDA and CDR2 SQIVND (reference sequence). CDR3 bases: TGTGCCAGTAGTATAGAGGACAGGGCTTACGAGCAGTACTTC. Its translation is CASSIEDRAYEQYF.

The CDR3 DNA sequence: TGTGCCAGCAGTTTAGTGCAGGGCCGGACCGGGGAGCTGTTTTTT. Its protein is CASSLVQGRTGELFF. The V call is TRBV27, the J call TRBJ2-2; tentative D call: TRBD1 (5 bases). The CDR3 is 15 amino acids. The V and J ends lost 2 bases and 5 bases respectively, with 12 bases between them. Germline CDR1 reads MNHEY; CDR2 reads SMNVEV (reference sequence).

The chain couples TRBV5-6 to TRBJ1-1; D is unresolved. Trimming took off 4 bases at V and 7 bases at J, with 8 bases between the two ends. The CDR3 runs 11 residues. CDR1 and CDR2 (germline): SGHDT, YYEEEE. For the CDR3, the DNA is TGTGCCAGCAGCCTTGGCCTTGAAGCTTTCTTT. The encoded protein is CASSLGLEAFF.

V usage is TRBV9 and J usage is TRBJ2-3; the match to TRBD2 covers 10 bases. V trimming: 5 bases; J trimming: 2 bases; junction bases outside the gene matches: 5. CDR1 SGDLS and CDR2 YYNGEE come from the germline V gene. The CDR3 is 15 amino acids. CDR3 protein: CASRAGLADTDTQYF. CDR3 DNA sequence: TGTGCCAGCAGAGCAGGACTAGCGGACACAGATACGCAGTATTTT.

The chain is built from TRBV12-5 and TRBJ2-5, with D possibly matching TRBD1 (5 bases). The CDR3 runs 15 residues. Germline CDR1 reads LGHNT; CDR2 reads FRNRAP. The ends were cut back, 0 bases at V and 3 bases at J, with 11 bases in the middle. The CDR3, as DNA: TGTGCTAGTGGTTTGGTAGAAGCAGGGAAAGAGACCCAGTACTTC. This translates into CASGLVEAGKETQYF.

This clone was observed a few times. V is TRBV7-9 and J is TRBJ1-1, with 8 bases that match TRBD1. J lost 3 bases, V lost 1 base, and 7 bases had no gene match. The length of the CDR3 is 16 residues. Germline loops: CDR1 SEHNR, CDR2 FQNEAQ (reference sequence). The CDR3 protein is CASSLGDRIMDTEAFF. The CDR3 nucleotides are TGTGCCAGCAGCTTAGGGGACAGGATTATGGACACTGAAGCTTTCTTT.

CDR3 loop: CASSSGGLKETQYF. CDR3 nucleotide sequence: TGCGCCAGCAGCTCGGGGGGATTAAAAGAGACCCAGTACTTC. The rearrangement uses TRBV5-1 and TRBJ2-5, with 7 bases aligning to TRBD2. J lost 3 bases, V lost 3 bases, and 5 bases had no gene match. There are 14 residues in the CDR3. Germline V CDR1 and CDR2: SGHRS, YFSETQ.

The genes are TRBV7-9 and TRBJ2-3; 8 positions match TRBD2. The CDR3 consists of 16 residues. Germline assignment: CDR1 SEHNR and CDR2 FQNEAQ (reference sequence). V lost 0 bases to trimming and J lost 4 bases; unmatched junction nucleotides: 6. CDR3 coding DNA: TGTGCCAGCAGCTTAGCCGGGAGGGCCTTTTCAGATACGCAGTATTTT. Translation gives CASSLAGRAFSDTQYF.

The chain has TRBV6-5 and TRBJ2-1; TRBD2 matches at 7 bases. Germline CDR1 MNHEY, CDR2 SVGAGI. The CDR3 is 14 residues long. V lost 8 bases to trimming and J lost 12 bases; unmatched junction nucleotides: 16. CDR3 sequence: CASSFRGGGAGQFF. DNA of the CDR3: TGTGCCAGCTCCTTCCGTGGGGGAGGGGCGGGGCAGTTCTTC.